The present T cell receptor beta chain was sequenced within a study of blood T cell repertoires in COVID-19. Looking at the study overall: Samples representing acute and convalescent COVID-19 were sourced from the United States, Italy and Spain. The analysed material was cDNA or gDNA that came from T cells, B-cell-depleted T cells, or PBMCs.

Per the germline V gene, CDR1 is SGHNT and CDR2 is YYREEE (reference sequence). CDR3 size: 14 residues. V was clipped by 4 bases and J by 7 bases, with 17 bases between them. TCRdb keeps only in-frame clones here, not all; method: immunoSEQ multiplex PCR. The data hold about 240,000 clones, with more than 75% observed a single time. Sequencing input: peripheral blood. The chain combines TRBV5-4 with TRBJ1-1, with D uncertain. The clonotype originates from an older woman with active or convalescent COVID-19. The CDR3 sequence is CASSGIGGRDEAFF. Here the CDR3 DNA reads TGTGCCAGCAGCGGTATAGGAGGGAGAGATGAAGCTTTCTTT.